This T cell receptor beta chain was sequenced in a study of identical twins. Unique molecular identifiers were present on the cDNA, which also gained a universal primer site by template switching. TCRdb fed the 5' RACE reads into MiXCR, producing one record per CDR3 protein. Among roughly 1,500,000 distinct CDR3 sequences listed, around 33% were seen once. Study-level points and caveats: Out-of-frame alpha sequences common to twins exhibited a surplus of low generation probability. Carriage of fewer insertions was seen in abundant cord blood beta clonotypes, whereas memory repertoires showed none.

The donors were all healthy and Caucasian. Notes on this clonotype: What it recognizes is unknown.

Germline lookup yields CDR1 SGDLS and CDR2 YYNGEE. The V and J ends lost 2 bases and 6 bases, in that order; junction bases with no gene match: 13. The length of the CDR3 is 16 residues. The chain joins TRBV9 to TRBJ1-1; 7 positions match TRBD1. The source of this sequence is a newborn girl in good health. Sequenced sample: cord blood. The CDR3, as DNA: TGTGCCAGCAGCGTGATACCCACAGGGGCTAGGGCTGAAGCTTTCTTT. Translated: CASSVIPTGARAEAFF. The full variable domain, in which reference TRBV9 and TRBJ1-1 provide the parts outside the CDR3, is DSGVTQTPKHLITATGQRVTLRCSPRSGDLSVYWYQQSLDQGLQFLIQYYNGEERAKGNILERFSAQQFPDLHSELNLSSLELGDSALYFCASSVIPTGARAEAFFGQGTRLTVV.